What follows describes a single TCR beta chain. No antigen is known for it. The junction departs from the called germline gene at one end, perhaps through a read error. The data stem from a study of cytomegalovirus exposure and HLA in healthy donors. Germline CDR1 is LNHDA and CDR2 is SQIVND (reference sequence). This CDR3 comprises 14 residues. Likely unrecorded immune exposures existed in these nominally healthy donors. The study, taken as a whole, reports: Among TCR beta chains, those listed as cytomegalovirus-associated numbered 164.

PCR employed 60 Vbeta and 13 Jbeta primers. Profiled with immunoSEQ multiplex PCR; TCRdb holds only in-frame clones, not every one. The table lists about 100,000 clones, roughly 70% of them singletons. The clonotype was recovered from a man aged 40-50 years in good health and CMV-seropositive. The genes are TRBV19 and TRBJ1-1; D might be TRBD1 (6 bases). The material sequenced was PBMCs. The CDR3 protein is CASRIGGGNTEAFF. In nucleotides, the CDR3 is TGTGCCAGTAGAATAGGGGGGGGGAACACTGAAGCTTTCTTT. Looking up the rest from reference TRBV19 and TRBJ1-1 gives the full variable domain: DGGITQSPKYLFRKEGQNVTLSCEQNLNHDAMYWYRQDPGQGLRLIYYSQIVNDFQKGDIAEGYSVSREKKESFPLTVTSAQKNPTAFYLCASRIGGGNTEAFFGQGTRLTVV.